This T cell receptor beta chain originates from a study of CD8+ T cells in alopecia areata (dated by TCRdb to 2017 to 2018). For the study in its entirety: Treated patients were enrolled in an open-label pilot trial of oral tofacitinib, 5 to 10 mg twice daily, for moderate-to-severe alopecia areata. Disease severity in treated patients was measured with the SALT score, which quantifies the percentage of affected scalp surface area. RNA came from the PAXgene miRNA kit for fixed scalp, the miRNeasy kit for PBMCs, and the RNeasy kit for mouse skin. Tofacitinib was administered for 6 to 18 months, and 6 months of follow-up off drug were then conducted to assess delayed response and recurrence. Clonality in the scalp was compared among normal scalp (n=4), patchy alopecia areata scalp (n=8), and alopecia totalis/universalis scalp (n=8). TCRbeta CDR3 regions were amplified by immunoSEQ multiplex PCR using 35 Vbeta forward and 13 Jbeta reverse primers. The study used high-throughput TCRbeta sequencing to examine T cell clonal expansion in alopecia areata, in both the C3H/HeJ mouse model and human patients. Human TCRbeta sequencing covered scalp tissue and sorted CD4+ and CD8+ peripheral blood T cells from patchy and totalis/universalis alopecia areata patients and healthy controls. Patients on tofacitinib were biopsied at baseline and after 4 and 24 weeks of treatment, and several of the patients also had a later scalp biopsy.

The study at large found these results: The treated cohort was small, with a single nonresponder, so links between baseline CD8+ expansion and response need larger studies. Many expanded lesional clones persisted in scalp and blood during tofacitinib treatment, which may partly explain relapse after stopping treatment. Tofacitinib significantly decreased scalp clonality and the number of expanded CD8+ clones among the top 100 scalp clones. TCR sequences shared between patients were less clear than in mice, possibly partly because of HLA diversity in the patient population. Higher clonality and more expanded CD8+ clones were observed in lesional scalp than in normal scalp, particularly in alopecia totalis/universalis, a finding suggestive of antigenic drive. Scalp TCR repertoire analysis is complicated because resident alphabeta T cells in normal human skin are also sequenced, whereas mouse skin is dominated by gammadelta T cells.

Points on this clone: No cognate antigen has been identified for it. No quality values exist for individual bases; no much larger clone is one base distant.

Sequences LNHNV (CDR1) and YYDKDF (CDR2) are obtained from the germline V gene (reference sequence). V is clipped by 2 bases and J by 3 bases, and the sequence between their germline boundaries is 8 bases long. The CDR3 starts with the cysteine, ends with the phenylalanine, and has 14 residues. Just the 42-base CDR3 DNA is kept, in frame starting at base 1. Library prep was done by the immunoSEQ multiplex PCR assay. To provide template for TCR sequencing, every sample had RNA extracted and reverse transcribed into cDNA. SuperScript III was used for first-strand cDNA synthesis, primed with a 2:1 mix of oligo-dT and random hexamers. A synthetic immune receptor repertoire was used to assess amplification bias, and residual bias was removed computationally. The original pipeline was this. Raw reads were preprocessed to remove errors, and CDR3 was defined according to IMGT conventions as the region from the conserved cysteine to phenylalanine. To get clonality, Shannon entropy was normalized by log2 of the number of productive unique TCRs and the result was subtracted from 1. Scalp TCRbeta sequences were cross-referenced with sorted blood CD4 and CD8 repertoires so that the CD4 or CD8 identity of scalp clones could be inferred. Entries here come from immuneACCESS through TCRdb and include only in-frame sequences with V and J called. Some clones fail to appear in such tables; in the studies checked, an unresolved V gene covers under half of the shortfall, and the cause of the remainder is unknown. V and J calls and clone size follow that table, whereas D and trimming were derived from the DNA. In all, the sample holds 150,000 to 200,000 clones, and roughly 60% of those were seen once. The ten top clones hold approximately 1.2% of the sample.

This sample's treatment or condition label indicates: oral pan-JAK inhibitor, 5-10 mg twice daily. Peripheral blood and lesional scalp punch biopsies were obtained from patients with alopecia areata. PBMCs were isolated by density centrifugation and stained for CD3, CD4 and CD8, and CD4+ and CD8+ T cells were sorted on a FACSAria. Here the chain combines TRBV15 and TRBJ1-5; the D gene assignment is ambiguous. This TCR was recovered from a human donor with alopecia areata. The material sequenced was CD4+ T cells sorted from blood, taken around week 50, from a patient treated with tofacitinib. At the DNA level, the sequence is TGTGCCACCAGCAGATCCCAAACCAATCAGCCCCAGCATTTT. Its amino acids are CATSRSQTNQPQHF.